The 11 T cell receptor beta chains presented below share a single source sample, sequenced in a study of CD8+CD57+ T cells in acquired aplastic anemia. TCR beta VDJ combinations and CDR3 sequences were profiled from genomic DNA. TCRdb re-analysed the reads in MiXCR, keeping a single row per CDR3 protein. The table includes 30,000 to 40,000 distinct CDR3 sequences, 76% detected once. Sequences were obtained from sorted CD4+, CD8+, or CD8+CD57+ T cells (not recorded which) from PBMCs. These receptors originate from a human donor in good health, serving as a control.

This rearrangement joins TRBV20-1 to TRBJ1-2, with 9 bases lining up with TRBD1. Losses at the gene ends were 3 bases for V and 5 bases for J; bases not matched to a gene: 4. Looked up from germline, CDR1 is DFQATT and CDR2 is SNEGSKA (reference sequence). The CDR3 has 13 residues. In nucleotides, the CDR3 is TGCAGTGCTAGCGGACAGGGGATATATGGCTACACCTTC. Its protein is CSASGQGIYGYTF.

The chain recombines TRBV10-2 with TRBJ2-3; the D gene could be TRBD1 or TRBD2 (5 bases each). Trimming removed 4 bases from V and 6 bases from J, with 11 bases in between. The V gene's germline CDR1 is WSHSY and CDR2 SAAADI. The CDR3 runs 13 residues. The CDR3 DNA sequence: TGCGCCAGCAGTGCGGGACGCGGGGATACGCAGTATTTT. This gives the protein CASSAGRGDTQYF.

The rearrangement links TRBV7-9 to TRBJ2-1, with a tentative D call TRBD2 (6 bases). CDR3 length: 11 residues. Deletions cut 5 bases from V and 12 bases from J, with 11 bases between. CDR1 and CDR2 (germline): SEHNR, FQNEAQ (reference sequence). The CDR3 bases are TGTGCCAGCAGCCAGGAGGGATGGCAGTTCTTC. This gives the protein CASSQEGWQFF.

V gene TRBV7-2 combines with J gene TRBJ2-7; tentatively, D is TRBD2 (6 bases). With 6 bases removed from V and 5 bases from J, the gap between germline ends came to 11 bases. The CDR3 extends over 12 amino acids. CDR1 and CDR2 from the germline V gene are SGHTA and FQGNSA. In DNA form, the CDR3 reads TGTGCCAGCAGTTCGGGACTCAACGAGCAGTACGTC. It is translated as CASSSGLNEQYV.

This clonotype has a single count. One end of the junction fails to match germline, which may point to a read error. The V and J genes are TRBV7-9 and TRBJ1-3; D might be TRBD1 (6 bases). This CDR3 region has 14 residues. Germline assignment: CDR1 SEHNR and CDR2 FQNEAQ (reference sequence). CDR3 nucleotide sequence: TGTGCCAGCAGTCCAGGGGATACGGGAAACACCATACATTTT. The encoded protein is CASSPGDTGNTIHF.

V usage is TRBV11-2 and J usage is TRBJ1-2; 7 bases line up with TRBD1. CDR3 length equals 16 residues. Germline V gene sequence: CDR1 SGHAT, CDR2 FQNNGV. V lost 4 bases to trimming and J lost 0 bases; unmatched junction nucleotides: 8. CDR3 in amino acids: CASSSRQGYTNYGYTF. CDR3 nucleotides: TGTGCCAGCAGCTCTAGACAGGGTTATACTAACTATGGCTACACCTTC.

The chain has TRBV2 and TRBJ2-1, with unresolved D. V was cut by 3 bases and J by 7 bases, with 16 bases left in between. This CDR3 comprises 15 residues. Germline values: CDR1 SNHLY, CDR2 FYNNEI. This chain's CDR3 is CASSEVGLSLNEQFF. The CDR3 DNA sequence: TGTGCCAGCAGTGAGGTAGGGTTGAGTTTAAATGAGCAGTTCTTC.

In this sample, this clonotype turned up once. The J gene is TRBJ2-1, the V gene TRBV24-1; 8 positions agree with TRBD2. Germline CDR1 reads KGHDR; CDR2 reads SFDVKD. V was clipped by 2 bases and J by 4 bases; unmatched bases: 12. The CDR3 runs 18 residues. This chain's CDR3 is CATSDSSKAGVGYNEQFF. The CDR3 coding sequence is TGTGCCACCAGTGATTCCTCGAAAGCGGGAGTCGGTTACAATGAGCAGTTCTTC.

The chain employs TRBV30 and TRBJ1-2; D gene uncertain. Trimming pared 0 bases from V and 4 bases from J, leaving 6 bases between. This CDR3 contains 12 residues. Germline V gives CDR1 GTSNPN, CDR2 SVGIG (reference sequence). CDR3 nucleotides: TGTGCCTGGAGTGTACTGGCCTATGGCTACACCTTC. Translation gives CAWSVLAYGYTF.

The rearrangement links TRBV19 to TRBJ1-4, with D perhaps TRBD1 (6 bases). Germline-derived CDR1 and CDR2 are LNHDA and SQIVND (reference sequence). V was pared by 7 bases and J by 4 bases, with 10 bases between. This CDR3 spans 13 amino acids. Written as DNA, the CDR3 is TGTGCCAGTACTTCAGGGGTTAATGAAAAACTGTTTTTT. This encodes CASTSGVNEKLFF. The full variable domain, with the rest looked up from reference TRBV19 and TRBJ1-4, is DGGITQSPKYLFRKEGQNVTLSCEQNLNHDAMYWYRQDPGQGLRLIYYSQIVNDFQKGDIAEGYSVSREKKESFPLTVTSAQKNPTAFYLCASTSGVNEKLFFGSGTQLSVL.

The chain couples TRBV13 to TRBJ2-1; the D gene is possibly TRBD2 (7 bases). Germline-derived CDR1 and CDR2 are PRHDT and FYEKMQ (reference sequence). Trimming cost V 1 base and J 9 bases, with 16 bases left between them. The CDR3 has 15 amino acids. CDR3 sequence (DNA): TGTGCCAGCAGCTTAGAGGGGGGGGACCCGGGTGAGCAGTTCTTC. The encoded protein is CASSLEGGDPGEQFF.